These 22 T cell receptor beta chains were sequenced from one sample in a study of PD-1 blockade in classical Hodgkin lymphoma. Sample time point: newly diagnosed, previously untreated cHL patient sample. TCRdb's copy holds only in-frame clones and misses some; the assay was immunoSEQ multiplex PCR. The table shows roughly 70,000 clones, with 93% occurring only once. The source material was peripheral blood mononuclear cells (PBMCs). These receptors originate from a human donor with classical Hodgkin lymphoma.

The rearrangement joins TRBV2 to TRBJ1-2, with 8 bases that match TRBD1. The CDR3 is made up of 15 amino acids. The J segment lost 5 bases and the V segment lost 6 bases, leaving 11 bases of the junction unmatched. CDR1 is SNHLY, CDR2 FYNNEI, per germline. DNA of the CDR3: TGTGCCAGCAGAAACGGACAGGGAGTATGGTATGGCTACACCTTC. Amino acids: CASRNGQGVWYGYTF. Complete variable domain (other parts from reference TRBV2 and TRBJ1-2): EPEVTQTPSHQVTQMGQEVILRCVPISNHLYFYWYRQILGQKVEFLVSFYNNEISEKSEIFDDQFSVERPDGSNFTLKIRSTKLEDSAMYFCASRNGQGVWYGYTFGSGTRLTVV.

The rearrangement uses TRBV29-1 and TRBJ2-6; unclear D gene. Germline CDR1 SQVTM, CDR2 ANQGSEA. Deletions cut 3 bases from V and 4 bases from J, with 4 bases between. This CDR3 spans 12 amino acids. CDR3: CSVESGANVLTF. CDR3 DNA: TGCAGCGTTGAGTCCGGGGCCAACGTCCTGACTTTC.

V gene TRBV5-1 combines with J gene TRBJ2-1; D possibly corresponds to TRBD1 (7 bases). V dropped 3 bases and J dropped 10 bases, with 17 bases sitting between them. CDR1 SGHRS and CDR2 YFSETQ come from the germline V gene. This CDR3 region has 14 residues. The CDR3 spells CASSSEGQFGEQFF. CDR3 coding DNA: TGCGCCAGCAGCTCGGAGGGACAGTTCGGGGAGCAGTTCTTC.

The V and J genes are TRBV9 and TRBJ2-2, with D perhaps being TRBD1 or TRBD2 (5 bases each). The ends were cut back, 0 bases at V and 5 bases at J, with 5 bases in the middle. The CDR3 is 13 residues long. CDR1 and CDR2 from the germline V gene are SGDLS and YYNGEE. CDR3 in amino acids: CASSVGGTGELFF. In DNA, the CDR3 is TGTGCCAGCAGCGTAGGGGGGACCGGGGAGCTGTTTTTT.

CDR3: CASKGRSSYEQYF. CDR3 nucleotides: TGTGCCAGCAAAGGCAGGAGCTCCTACGAGCAGTACTTC. The chain recombines TRBV6-5 with TRBJ2-7; D is ambiguous. The CDR3 totals 13 residues. V was trimmed by 7 bases and J by 0 bases, leaving 10 bases between them. From germline, CDR1 is MNHEY and CDR2 SVGAGI.

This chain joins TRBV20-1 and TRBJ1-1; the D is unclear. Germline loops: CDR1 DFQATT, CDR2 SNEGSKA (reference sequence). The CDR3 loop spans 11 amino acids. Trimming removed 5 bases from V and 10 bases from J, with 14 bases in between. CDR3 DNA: TGCAGTGCTCCCGACGAATCAGGAGCTTTCTTT. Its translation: CSAPDESGAFF.

The CDR3 region is CASSTNRGDNQPQHF. The CDR3 DNA sequence: TGTGCCAGCAGCACAAACAGGGGGGACAATCAGCCCCAGCATTTT. The chain joins TRBV7-2 to TRBJ1-5, with 8 nucleotides matching TRBD1. V lost 5 bases, J lost 3 bases, and 6 bases stayed unmatched. The V gene's germline CDR1 is SGHTA and CDR2 FQGNSA. CDR3 length: 15 residues.

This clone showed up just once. In nucleotides, the CDR3 is TGTGCCAGTAACCCCGGGGGCTCTGGGGCCAACGTCCTGACTTTC. It encodes CASNPGGSGANVLTF. The chain joins TRBV19 to TRBJ2-6, with a possible D match to TRBD2 (6 bases). Germline CDR1 is LNHDA and CDR2 is SQIVND (reference sequence). V was clipped by 7 bases and J by 0 bases, with 10 bases between them. The CDR3 totals 15 residues.

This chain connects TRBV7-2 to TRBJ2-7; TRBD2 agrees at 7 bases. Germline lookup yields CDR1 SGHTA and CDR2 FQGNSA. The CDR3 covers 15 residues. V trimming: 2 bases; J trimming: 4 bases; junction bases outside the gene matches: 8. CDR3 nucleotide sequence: TGTGCCAGCAGCTTACGCGGCGGGAGTAGTTACGAGCAGTACTTC. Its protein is CASSLRGGSSYEQYF.

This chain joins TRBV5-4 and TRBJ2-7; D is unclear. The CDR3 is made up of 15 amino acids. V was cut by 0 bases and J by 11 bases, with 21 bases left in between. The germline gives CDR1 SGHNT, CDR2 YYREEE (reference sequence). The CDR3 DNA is TGTGCCAGCAGCTTGGCAGCTGAAGGCCCCTATTTTAAGTACTTC. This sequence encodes CASSLAAEGPYFKYF.

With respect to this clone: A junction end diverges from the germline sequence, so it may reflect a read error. CDR3 DNA sequence: TGTGCCAGCACCAAAATCCCAGGGGATGCGGCCTTC. Translated, it gives CASTKIPGDAAF. V usage is TRBV7-2 and J usage is TRBJ1-2, with D perhaps TRBD1 (6 bases). The length of the CDR3 is 12 residues. The germline V gene encodes CDR1 SGHTA and CDR2 FQGNSA.

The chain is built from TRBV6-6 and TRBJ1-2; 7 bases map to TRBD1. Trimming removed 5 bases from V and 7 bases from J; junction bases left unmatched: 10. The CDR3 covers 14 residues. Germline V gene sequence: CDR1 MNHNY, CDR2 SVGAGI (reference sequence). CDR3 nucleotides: TGTGCCAGCAGTGCTGACAGGGCCCTTCGTGGCTACACCTTC. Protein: CASSADRALRGYTF.

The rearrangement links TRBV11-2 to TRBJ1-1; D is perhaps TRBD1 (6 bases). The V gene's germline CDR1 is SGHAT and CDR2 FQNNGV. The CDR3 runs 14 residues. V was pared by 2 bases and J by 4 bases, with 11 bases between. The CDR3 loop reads CASSLYREVTEAFF. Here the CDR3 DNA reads TGTGCCAGCAGCTTATACAGGGAGGTCACTGAAGCTTTCTTT.

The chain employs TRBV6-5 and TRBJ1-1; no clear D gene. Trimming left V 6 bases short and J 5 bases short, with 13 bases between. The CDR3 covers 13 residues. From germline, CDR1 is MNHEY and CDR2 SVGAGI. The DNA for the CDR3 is TGTGCCAGCAGCCCCCGGGCCTCAACTGAAGCTTTCTTT. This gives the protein CASSPRASTEAFF.

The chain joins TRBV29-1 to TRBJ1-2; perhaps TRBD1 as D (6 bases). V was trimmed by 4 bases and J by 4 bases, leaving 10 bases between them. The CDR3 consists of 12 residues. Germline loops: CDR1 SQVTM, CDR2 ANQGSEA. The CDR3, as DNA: TGCAGCGTTGGGGGCAGGGGCTATGGCTACACCTTC. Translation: CSVGGRGYGYTF. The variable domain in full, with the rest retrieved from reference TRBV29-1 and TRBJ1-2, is SAVISQKPSRDICQRGTSLTIQCQVDSQVTMMFWYRQQPGQSLTLIATANQGSEATYESGFVIDKFPISRPNLTFSTLTVSNMSPEDSSIYLCSVGGRGYGYTFGSGTRLTVV.

The CDR3 DNA sequence: TGTGCCAGCAGCACTAGAAGGGCAGCGGGTCCCCTCCACTTT. Encoded protein: CASSTRRAAGPLHF. This chain links TRBV28 with TRBJ1-6; D gene unclear. The CDR3 sequence is 14 residues long. The germline gives CDR1 MDHEN, CDR2 SYDVKM. Trimming stripped 6 bases from V and 13 bases from J, with 19 bases between.

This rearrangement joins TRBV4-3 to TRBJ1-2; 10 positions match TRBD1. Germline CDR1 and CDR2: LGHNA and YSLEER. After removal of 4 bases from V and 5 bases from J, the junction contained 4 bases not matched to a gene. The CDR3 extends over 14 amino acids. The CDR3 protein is CASSRLGQGYGYTF. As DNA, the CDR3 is TGCGCCAGCAGCCGCCTGGGACAGGGGTATGGCTACACCTTC.

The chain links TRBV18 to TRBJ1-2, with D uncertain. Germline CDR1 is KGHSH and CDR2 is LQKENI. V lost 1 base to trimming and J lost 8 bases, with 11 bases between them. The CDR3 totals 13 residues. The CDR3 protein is CASSPLDGRGYTF. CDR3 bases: TGTGCCAGCTCACCACTTGACGGTCGGGGCTACACCTTC.

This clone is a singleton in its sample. The CDR3 loop is CASSPGGTQGLNVDTEAFF. The CDR3 DNA reads TGTGCCAGCTCACCGGGTGGAACCCAGGGTTTGAATGTGGACACTGAAGCTTTCTTT. The chain uses TRBV18 and TRBJ1-1, with D tentatively TRBD1 (5 bases). Germline CDR1 KGHSH, CDR2 LQKENI. The germline V and J ends were trimmed by 3 bases and 3 bases, with 26 bases remaining between them. The CDR3 sequence is 19 residues long. Full variable domain (missing parts from reference TRBV18 and TRBJ1-1): NAGVMQNPRHLVRRRGQEARLRCSPMKGHSHVYWYRQLPEEGLKFMVYLQKENIIDESGMPKERFSAEFPKEGPSILRIQQVVRGDSAAYFCASSPGGTQGLNVDTEAFFGQGTRLTVV.

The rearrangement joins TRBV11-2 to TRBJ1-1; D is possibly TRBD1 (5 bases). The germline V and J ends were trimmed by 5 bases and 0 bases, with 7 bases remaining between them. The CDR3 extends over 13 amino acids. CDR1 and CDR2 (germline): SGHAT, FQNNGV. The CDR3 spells CASSGTVNTEAFF. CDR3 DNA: TGTGCCAGCAGCGGGACGGTGAACACTGAAGCTTTCTTT.

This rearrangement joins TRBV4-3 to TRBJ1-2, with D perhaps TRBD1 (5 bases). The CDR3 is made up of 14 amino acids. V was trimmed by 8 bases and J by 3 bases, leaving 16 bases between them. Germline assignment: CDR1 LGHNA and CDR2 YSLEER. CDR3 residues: CASQRTQGYYGYTF. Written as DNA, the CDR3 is TGCGCCAGCCAGCGGACGCAGGGCTACTATGGCTACACCTTC.

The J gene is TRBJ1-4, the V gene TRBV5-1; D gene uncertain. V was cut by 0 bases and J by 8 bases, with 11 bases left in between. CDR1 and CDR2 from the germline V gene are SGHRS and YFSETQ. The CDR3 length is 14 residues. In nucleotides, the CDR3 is TGCGCCAGCAGCTTGGTCTCCGGTGGGGAAAAACTGTTTTTT. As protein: CASSLVSGGEKLFF. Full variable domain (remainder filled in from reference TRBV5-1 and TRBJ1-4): KAGVTQTPRYLIKTRGQQVTLSCSPISGHRSVSWYQQTPGQGLQFLFEYFSETQRNKGNFPGRFSGRQFSNSRSEMNVSTLELGDSALYLCASSLVSGGEKLFFGSGTQLSVL.